The 26 T cell receptor beta chains presented below share a single source sample, sequenced in a study of blood T cell repertoires in COVID-19. This table comes from immunoSEQ multiplex PCR, and its TCRdb copy is limited to in-frame clones, with some not included. The table records 310,000 or so clones, roughly 87% of them present only once. Sequencing input: PBMCs or T cells enriched from blood (not recorded which). The receptors derive from a young woman who had recovered from COVID-19.

V is TRBV28 and J is TRBJ1-2; 8 bases fit TRBD1. Germline CDR1 is MDHEN and CDR2 is SYDVKM. V shed 6 bases, J shed 2 bases, and the junction held 5 bases outside the gene matches. The CDR3 has 14 amino acids. The CDR3 is CASSQGAPNYGYTF. The CDR3 DNA follows: TGTGCCAGCAGCCAGGGGGCGCCGAACTATGGCTACACCTTC.

The chain joins TRBV5-4 to TRBJ2-2, with D tentatively TRBD1 (6 bases). Germline CDR1 reads SGHNT; CDR2 reads YYREEE (reference sequence). The CDR3 loop spans 15 amino acids. V was pared by 4 bases and J by 1 base, with 11 bases between. CDR3 nucleotide sequence: TGTGCCAGCAGCCAGGACAGCCTGAACACCGGGGAGCTGTTTTTT. It translates to CASSQDSLNTGELFF. Based on the CDR3 plus reference TRBV5-4 and TRBJ2-2, the full variable domain is ETGVTQSPTHLIKTRGQQVTLRCSSQSGHNTVSWYQQALGQGPQFIFQYYREEENGRGNFPPRFSGLQFPNYSSELNVNALELDDSALYLCASSQDSLNTGELFFGEGSRLTVL.

CDR3 loop: CASSVGVGGNEQFF. The CDR3 nucleotides read TGTGCCAGCAGCGTAGGGGTCGGGGGCAATGAGCAGTTCTTC. V usage is TRBV9 and J usage is TRBJ2-1, with D tentatively TRBD2 (6 bases). Germline lookup yields CDR1 SGDLS and CDR2 YYNGEE. Trimming stripped 0 bases from V and 6 bases from J, with 10 bases between. The CDR3 totals 14 residues.

The rearrangement joins TRBV9 to TRBJ2-5; 10 nucleotides match TRBD2. V dropped 3 bases and J dropped 3; count of bases not matched to a gene: 14. Germline CDR1 reads SGDLS; CDR2 reads YYNGEE. The length of the CDR3 is 18 residues. CDR3 nucleotide sequence: TGTGCCAGCAGCGCGCTACTGAGCGGGGGGGGTCAAAAAGAGACCCAGTACTTC. Protein: CASSALLSGGGQKETQYF. Complete variable domain (other parts from reference TRBV9 and TRBJ2-5): DSGVTQTPKHLITATGQRVTLRCSPRSGDLSVYWYQQSLDQGLQFLIQYYNGEERAKGNILERFSAQQFPDLHSELNLSSLELGDSALYFCASSALLSGGGQKETQYFGPGTRLLVL.

The CDR3 bases are TGTGCCAGCACCTCTGGAACAGCTCTCTACAATGAGCAGTTCTTC. Translation: CASTSGTALYNEQFF. The V and J genes are TRBV6-4 and TRBJ2-1; D remains ambiguous. The CDR3 is made up of 15 amino acids. Trimming removed 7 bases from V and 3 bases from J, with 16 bases in between. Per germline, CDR1 MRHNA and CDR2 SNTAGT.

V and J are TRBV5-1 and TRBJ1-4; D is unresolved. Germline V CDR1 and CDR2: SGHRS, YFSETQ. Trimming pared 0 bases from V and 5 bases from J, leaving 11 bases between. The CDR3 is 15 residues long. The CDR3 nucleotides read TGCGCCAGCAGCTTGGGAAACAGTGAGAATGAAAAACTGTTTTTT. It codes for CASSLGNSENEKLFF.

This chain connects TRBV15 to TRBJ2-6; D call uncertain. Germline lookup yields CDR1 LNHNV and CDR2 YYDKDF (reference sequence). This CDR3 comprises 14 residues. Trimming pared 1 base from V and 4 bases from J, leaving 5 bases between. The CDR3, as DNA: TGTGCCACCAGCAGAGTCTTGGGGGCCAACGTCCTGACTTTC. Translated, it gives CATSRVLGANVLTF. Using reference TRBV15 and TRBJ2-6 for the parts outside the CDR3, the full variable domain is DAMVIQNPRYQVTQFGKPVTLSCSQTLNHNVMYWYQQKSSQAPKLLFHYYDKDFNNEADTPDNFQSRRPNTSFCFLDIRSPGLGDTAMYLCATSRVLGANVLTFGAGSRLTVL.

This chain uses TRBV19 with TRBJ1-1; TRBD1 matches at 10 bases. Germline lookup yields CDR1 LNHDA and CDR2 SQIVND (reference sequence). This CDR3 has 15 amino acids. V shed 5 bases, J shed 1 base, and the junction held 4 bases outside the gene matches. The CDR3 reads CASSSRDRGNTEAFF. As DNA, the CDR3 is TGTGCCAGTAGTTCGCGGGACAGGGGGAACACTGAAGCTTTCTTT.

The chain recombines TRBV9 with TRBJ2-5; 9 bases line up with TRBD1. Germline trimming cut 4 bases from V and 5 bases from J; bases unmatched to any gene: 3. CDR1 and CDR2 from the germline V gene are SGDLS and YYNGEE. CDR3 length: 13 amino acids. This CDR3 is CASSPQGAETQYF. The CDR3 DNA reads as TGTGCCAGCAGCCCACAGGGGGCTGAGACCCAGTACTTC.

The chain employs TRBV7-9 and TRBJ1-2; 7 bases are shared with TRBD1. Germline lookup yields CDR1 SEHNR and CDR2 FQNEAQ (reference sequence). CDR3 length: 13 residues. V was clipped by 11 bases and J by 2 bases; unmatched bases: 8. CDR3 sequence: CAGTDRVNYGYTF. In DNA form, the CDR3 reads TGTGCCGGCACCGACAGGGTAAACTATGGCTACACCTTC.

The chain joins TRBV5-1 to TRBJ2-3; D perhaps matches TRBD1 (6 bases). The CDR3 runs 16 residues. Germline V CDR1 and CDR2: SGHRS, YFSETQ. The V end lost 3 bases, the J end lost 2 bases, and 16 bases lay between the germline ends. The CDR3 reads CASSSGQSYFTDTQYF. The CDR3 DNA is TGCGCCAGCAGCTCCGGACAGAGTTACTTCACAGATACGCAGTATTTT. Using reference TRBV5-1 and TRBJ2-3 for the parts outside the CDR3, the full variable domain is KAGVTQTPRYLIKTRGQQVTLSCSPISGHRSVSWYQQTPGQGLQFLFEYFSETQRNKGNFPGRFSGRQFSNSRSEMNVSTLELGDSALYLCASSSGQSYFTDTQYFGPGTRLTVL.

The rearrangement joins TRBV10-3 to TRBJ1-2, with 11 bases that match TRBD1. V was pared by 2 bases and J by 4 bases, with 0 bases of the junction left unmatched. This CDR3 region has 14 residues. CDR1 ENHRY and CDR2 SYGVKD come from the germline V gene. In DNA form, the CDR3 reads TGTGCCATCAGTGAGGGACAGGGGGCCTATGGCTACACCTTC. Encoded protein: CAISEGQGAYGYTF.

The chain uses TRBV5-1 and TRBJ2-1, with a weak D call TRBD1 (5 bases). The V end was cut by 0 bases, the J end by 4 bases, with 5 bases between. The CDR3 consists of 13 residues. Germline CDR1 reads SGHRS; CDR2 reads YFSETQ. The DNA of the CDR3 is TGCGCCAGCAGCTTGGACAGGTACAATGAGCAGTTCTTC. Translated: CASSLDRYNEQFF.

The chain links TRBV24-1 to TRBJ2-7; D remains ambiguous. The V and J ends lost 5 bases and 6 bases respectively, with 7 bases between them. This CDR3 region has 11 residues. In germline, CDR1 is KGHDR, CDR2 SFDVKD. CDR3 amino acids: CATSAGIEQYF. Written as DNA, the CDR3 is TGTGCCACCAGTGCGGGTATCGAGCAGTACTTC.

This sequence joins TRBV10-3 and TRBJ2-2; 8 bases fit TRBD1. V was pared by 3 bases and J by 3 bases, with 6 bases of the junction left unmatched. Germline CDR1 is ENHRY and CDR2 is SYGVKD. CDR3 length: 16 amino acids. The CDR3 protein is CAISDRRGLDTGELFF. The CDR3 DNA reads as TGTGCCATCAGTGATCGCAGGGGGCTAGACACCGGGGAGCTGTTTTTT.

The chain joins TRBV18 to TRBJ2-5; TRBD1 might be the D (6 bases). CDR1 and CDR2 (germline): KGHSH, LQKENI. Trimming stripped 1 base from V and 5 bases from J, with 11 bases between. The CDR3 is made up of 14 amino acids. CDR3 DNA sequence: TGTGCCAGCTCACCACTGGGGGCCCAGGAGACCCAGTACTTC. It encodes CASSPLGAQETQYF. Full variable domain (remainder filled in from reference TRBV18 and TRBJ2-5): NAGVMQNPRHLVRRRGQEARLRCSPMKGHSHVYWYRQLPEEGLKFMVYLQKENIIDESGMPKERFSAEFPKEGPSILRIQQVVRGDSAAYFCASSPLGAQETQYFGPGTRLLVL.

The rearrangement joins TRBV28 to TRBJ1-4; 7 bases are shared with TRBD1. Trimming at V came to 2 bases and at J to 10 bases, leaving 10 bases not matched to a gene. In germline, CDR1 is MDHEN, CDR2 SYDVKM. This CDR3 is 15 amino acids long. The CDR3 nucleotides are TGTGCCAGCAGTTTAGCCGCCGCAGGGGGAGGAAAACTGTTTTTT. As protein: CASSLAAAGGGKLFF.

This chain connects TRBV6-2 or TRBV6-3 to TRBJ2-5; D call uncertain. This CDR3 has 14 amino acids. Germline CDR1 and CDR2: MNHEY and SVGEGT. The V end was cut by 2 bases, the J end by 13 bases, with 20 bases between. The CDR3 region has the DNA TGTGCCAGCAGTTACCGGTCGACCGGAGTACCAATGTACTTC. Translated, it gives CASSYRSTGVPMYF.

On this clone itself: One end of the junction varies from germline; a read error may be responsible. The genes are TRBV4-1 and TRBJ1-1; D uncertain. Germline CDR1 MGHRA, CDR2 YSYEKL. The CDR3 totals 13 residues. The CDR3 DNA is TGCGCCAGCAGCCAAGATCCGTGGGAGAGATTTAGTTTT. It translates to CASSQDPWERFSF.

CDR3 in amino acids: CAWSVGLQGAYDYGYTF. The CDR3 nucleotides read TGTGCCTGGAGTGTAGGTCTGCAGGGGGCTTATGACTATGGCTACACCTTC. The V and J genes are TRBV30 and TRBJ1-2, with TRBD1 matching 8 bases. This CDR3 has 17 residues. With 0 bases clipped from V and 3 bases from J, the junction kept 12 bases outside the gene matches. Per the germline V gene, CDR1 is GTSNPN and CDR2 is SVGIG (reference sequence).

The chain recombines TRBV3-1 (or the pseudogene TRBV3-2) with TRBJ2-3; D is uncertain. V gave up 0 bases and J gave up 6 bases, with 4 bases separating them. The CDR3 covers 12 residues. The germline CDR1 and CDR2 sequences are LGHDT and YNNKEL (reference sequence). CDR3 loop: CASSQERDTQYF. The CDR3 DNA is TGTGCCAGCAGCCAAGAGAGGGATACGCAGTATTTT.

A word on this clone: Germline and junction disagree at one end, which may indicate a read error. The V and J genes are TRBV29-1 and TRBJ1-2; no clear D gene. CDR3 length: 12 residues. Germline V gene data show CDR1 as SQVTM and CDR2 as ANQGSEA. The CDR3 region has the DNA TGCAGCGTTAAAGAGACATTCTCTGGCTACACCTTC. Translation gives CSVKETFSGYTF.

This clone is a singleton in its sample. This chain links TRBV4-3 with TRBJ2-2, with a tentative D call TRBD2 (6 bases). The CDR3 contains 17 residues. Trimming removed 5 bases from V and 4 bases from J, with 20 bases in between. Germline V gene lookup returns CDR1 LGHNA and CDR2 YSLEER. This CDR3 reads CASSTRLAIHGTGELFF. CDR3 nucleotide sequence: TGCGCCAGCAGCACCCGGCTAGCGATCCACGGCACCGGGGAGCTGTTTTTT.

The rearrangement uses TRBV6-1 and TRBJ2-7, with D maybe TRBD1 (6 bases). The CDR3 runs to 14 residues. Trimming stripped 3 bases from V and 9 bases from J, with 18 bases between. Germline V gives CDR1 MNHNS, CDR2 SASEGT. In nucleotides, the CDR3 is TGTGCCAGCAGTGAGACAGGCCTGGCCGGCGGGCAGTACTTC. Residues: CASSETGLAGGQYF.

This chain links TRBV9 with TRBJ2-2, with D maybe TRBD2 (5 bases). The CDR3 has 14 residues. Looked up from germline, CDR1 is SGDLS and CDR2 is YYNGEE. The germline V and J ends were trimmed by 7 bases and 6 bases, with 16 bases remaining between them. CDR3 sequence: CASRRDGIAGELFF. CDR3 nucleotides: TGTGCCAGCCGACGCGACGGGATAGCCGGGGAGCTGTTTTTT.

The V gene is TRBV9, the J gene TRBJ2-7; 8 bases map to TRBD1. Germline V gene lookup returns CDR1 SGDLS and CDR2 YYNGEE. This CDR3 region has 14 residues. Trimming at V came to 1 base and at J to 7 bases, leaving 7 bases not matched to a gene. The CDR3 nucleotides are TGTGCCAGCAGCGTACGACAGGGGACGGGAGAGCAGTACTTC. This encodes CASSVRQGTGEQYF.